These 30 T cell receptor beta chains came from one sample sequenced in a study of cytomegalovirus exposure and HLA in healthy donors. The assay was immunoSEQ multiplex PCR, and TCRdb's table has in-frame clones only and misses some. The repertoire consists of about 150,000 clones, with approximately 88% occurring once and the leading ten covering 3.5% to 5%. The sample comprised PBMCs. These TCRs come from a man in his late teens or twenties in good health and CMV-seropositive.

This chain connects TRBV11-2 to TRBJ1-4; a weak D match, TRBD1 (6 bases). There are 16 residues in the CDR3. Trimming stripped 1 base from V and 1 base from J, with 10 bases between. Germline lookup yields CDR1 SGHAT and CDR2 FQNNGV. The CDR3 DNA reads TGTGCCAGCAGCTTAGGGTTACAGGGAACTAATGAAAAACTGTTTTTT. Translation: CASSLGLQGTNEKLFF.

The chain combines TRBV19 with TRBJ2-7; 10 bases match TRBD1. J was trimmed by 2 bases and V by 6 bases; bases with no gene match: 7. Germline loops: CDR1 LNHDA, CDR2 SQIVND (reference sequence). There are 15 residues in the CDR3. The CDR3 loop reads CASSPSGTGAYEQYF. The DNA for the CDR3 is TGTGCCAGTAGCCCTTCCGGGACAGGGGCCTACGAGCAGTACTTC.

This CDR3 is CASSAPETQYF. The CDR3 coding sequence is TGTGCCAGCAGTGCCCCGGAGACCCAGTACTTC. This chain joins TRBV25-1 and TRBJ2-5, with D uncertain. With 4 bases removed from V and 5 bases from J, the gap between germline ends came to 5 bases. This CDR3 region has 11 residues. Germline-derived CDR1 and CDR2 are MGHDK and SYGVNS.

The CDR3 sequence is CASSRAGSSYEQYF. The CDR3 DNA sequence: TGTGCCAGCAGCCGCGCCGGGAGCTCCTACGAGCAGTACTTC. The V gene is TRBV11-3, the J gene TRBJ2-7; tentatively, D is TRBD2 (6 bases). Germline assignment: CDR1 SGHNT and CDR2 YENEEA. This CDR3 comprises 14 residues. Trimming shortened V by 5 bases and J by 0 bases, and 11 bases separated the two germline ends.

The chain couples TRBV5-5 to TRBJ2-7; unclear D gene. This CDR3 is 15 amino acids long. V was pared by 0 bases and J by 3 bases, with 13 bases between. CDR1 is SGHKS and CDR2 is YYEKEE in the germline V gene (reference sequence). CDR3 DNA: TGTGCCAGCAGCTTGGCGGGTAGCTTGAACTACGAGCAGTACTTC. This translates into CASSLAGSLNYEQYF.

This sequence joins TRBV9 and TRBJ2-7; D remains unclear. The germline V gene encodes CDR1 SGDLS and CDR2 YYNGEE. CDR3 length: 14 amino acids. V lost 0 bases, J lost 2 bases, and 9 bases lay in between. The CDR3 spells CASSVGTAAYEQYF. In DNA, the CDR3 is TGTGCCAGCAGCGTAGGAACCGCGGCCTACGAGCAGTACTTC.

CDR3 DNA sequence: TGTGCCAGTAGAGGACGCAGAGAGGGGGATGGCTACACCTTC. This codes for CASRGRREGDGYTF. The chain uses TRBV19 and TRBJ1-2, with D possibly being TRBD1 (6 bases). The CDR3 has 14 amino acids. Germline V gives CDR1 LNHDA, CDR2 SQIVND (reference sequence). V was clipped by 6 bases and J by 6 bases, with 17 bases between them.

The rearrangement uses TRBV28 and TRBJ1-1, with D perhaps TRBD1 (6 bases). The CDR3 runs to 15 residues. The V and J ends lost 5 bases and 0 bases respectively, with 13 bases between them. Germline-derived CDR1 and CDR2 are MDHEN and SYDVKM. CDR3 sequence (DNA): TGTGCCAGCAGTGGACGGACAGTCATGAACACTGAAGCTTTCTTT. Its protein product is CASSGRTVMNTEAFF.

The chain couples TRBV9 to TRBJ2-2; 8 nucleotides match TRBD2. This CDR3 comprises 13 residues. The V and J ends lost 4 bases and 6 bases, in that order; junction bases with no gene match: 2. Germline V gene data show CDR1 as SGDLS and CDR2 as YYNGEE. The CDR3 coding sequence is TGTGCCAGCAGCCTTAGCGGGGCCGGGGAGCTGTTTTTT. Translation gives CASSLSGAGELFF. The entire variable domain, with the rest obtained from reference TRBV9 and TRBJ2-2, is as follows: DSGVTQTPKHLITATGQRVTLRCSPRSGDLSVYWYQQSLDQGLQFLIQYYNGEERAKGNILERFSAQQFPDLHSELNLSSLELGDSALYFCASSLSGAGELFFGEGSRLTVL.

This rearrangement joins TRBV7-9 to TRBJ2-5; 8 bases are shared with TRBD2. The germline CDR1 and CDR2 sequences are SEHNR and FQNEAQ (reference sequence). The CDR3 consists of 14 residues. Trimming removed 8 bases from V and 1 base from J; junction bases left unmatched: 6. This CDR3 reads CASRAGGFQETQYF. The CDR3 DNA reads TGTGCCAGCCGGGCGGGGGGCTTCCAAGAGACCCAGTACTTC.

The V call is TRBV5-1, the J call TRBJ2-1; possibly TRBD1 for D (7 bases). The CDR3 length is 15 residues. V was cut by 3 bases and J by 3 bases, with 13 bases left in between. Germline CDR1 reads SGHRS; CDR2 reads YFSETQ. The chain's CDR3 is CASSSGRGVYNEQFF. DNA for the CDR3: TGCGCCAGCAGCTCGGGCAGGGGGGTCTACAATGAGCAGTTCTTC.

The chain carries TRBV5-1 and TRBJ2-2; 9 bases fit TRBD1. CDR1 SGHRS and CDR2 YFSETQ come from the germline V gene. With V trimmed by 0 bases and J by 4 bases, 1 base remained unmatched. The CDR3 contains 15 residues. The CDR3 bases are TGCGCCAGCAGCTTGGGGGACAGGGCCACCGGGGAGCTGTTTTTT. The encoded protein is CASSLGDRATGELFF. Looking up the rest from reference TRBV5-1 and TRBJ2-2 gives the full variable domain: KAGVTQTPRYLIKTRGQQVTLSCSPISGHRSVSWYQQTPGQGLQFLFEYFSETQRNKGNFPGRFSGRQFSNSRSEMNVSTLELGDSALYLCASSLGDRATGELFFGEGSRLTVL.

This rearrangement joins TRBV5-6 to TRBJ2-5; 9 bases map to TRBD1. Per the germline V gene, CDR1 is SGHDT and CDR2 is YYEEEE. The length of the CDR3 is 15 residues. V lost 1 base and J lost 4; bases outside the gene matches: 5. For the CDR3, the DNA is TGTGCCAGCAGCTTGCCGGGACAGGGAATAGAGACCCAGTACTTC. It translates to CASSLPGQGIETQYF.

This clone was counted a single time. The chain employs TRBV10-3 and TRBJ2-7, with TRBD2 as a possible D gene (6 bases). The germline V gene has CDR1 ENHRY and CDR2 SYGVKD. Trimming pared 7 bases from V and 2 bases from J, leaving 15 bases between. The CDR3 consists of 14 residues. CDR3 loop: CAITRDSLAYEQYF. Here the CDR3 DNA reads TGTGCCATCACCCGGGACTCGTTGGCCTACGAGCAGTACTTC.

This sequence joins TRBV19 and TRBJ2-7, with D hard to call. The CDR3 has 13 amino acids. Trimming took off 6 bases at V and 7 bases at J, with 16 bases between the two ends. The germline V gene encodes CDR1 LNHDA and CDR2 SQIVND (reference sequence). The CDR3 DNA is TGTGCCAGTAGGGTTGGTGGGCGACCAGAGCAGTACTTC. It translates to CASRVGGRPEQYF.

V gene TRBV9 combines with J gene TRBJ1-4; TRBD1 might be the D (5 bases). Per germline, CDR1 SGDLS and CDR2 YYNGEE. CDR3 length: 14 residues. V lost 2 bases, J lost 8 bases, and 13 bases lay in between. The DNA for the CDR3 is TGTGCCAGCAGCGTTAGCGGGCAGGGAGAAAAACTGTTTTTT. It yields the protein CASSVSGQGEKLFF.

This chain uses TRBV6-1 with TRBJ1-1, with 9 positions matching TRBD1. V was pared by 4 bases and J by 4 bases, with 7 bases of the junction left unmatched. CDR1 MNHNS and CDR2 SASEGT come from the germline V gene. The CDR3 runs to 15 residues. CDR3 nucleotides: TGTGCCAGCAGTGTCAAACAGGGGGCTTCCACTGAAGCTTTCTTT. As protein: CASSVKQGASTEAFF.

A few counts support this clone. The V gene is TRBV6-5, the J gene TRBJ2-3; TRBD1 is a possible D gene (6 bases). V was trimmed by 1 base and J by 3 bases, leaving 8 bases between them. The CDR3 runs to 14 residues. Germline V CDR1 and CDR2: MNHEY, SVGAGI. The CDR3 is CASSYYGQTDTQYF. The CDR3 DNA sequence: TGTGCCAGCAGTTACTACGGACAGACAGATACGCAGTATTTT.

CDR3 in DNA: TGTGCCAGCAGTTTACGAGACAGGGGAACCTACGAGCAGTACTTC. This sequence encodes CASSLRDRGTYEQYF. The chain couples TRBV27 to TRBJ2-7, with 8 bases that match TRBD1. CDR3 length: 15 residues. Losses at the gene ends were 2 bases for V and 2 bases for J; bases not matched to a gene: 5. Per germline, CDR1 MNHEY and CDR2 SMNVEV (reference sequence).

On this clone: The junction does not match germline at one end; this may be a read error. V and J are TRBV25-1 and TRBJ1-4, with TRBD1 as a possible D gene (6 bases). CDR1 is MGHDK, CDR2 SYGVNS, per germline. The CDR3 covers 12 residues. For the CDR3, the DNA is TGTGCCAGCAGTGAATCGTGGGGGCCCGTGGAGTTT. Its translation: CASSESWGPVEF.

This chain links TRBV29-1 with TRBJ2-5; TRBD2 agrees at 10 bases. Trimming removed 3 bases from V and 5 bases from J; junction bases left unmatched: 9. The germline gives CDR1 SQVTM, CDR2 ANQGSEA. CDR3 length: 15 amino acids. CDR3 sequence reads: CSVERAGGPLETQYF. The CDR3 DNA reads as TGCAGCGTTGAGCGAGCGGGGGGGCCGTTGGAGACCCAGTACTTC.

The chain carries TRBV6-1 and TRBJ1-6, with D perhaps matching TRBD1 (6 bases). Germline CDR1 MNHNS, CDR2 SASEGT. This CDR3 is 16 amino acids long. Trimming removed 3 bases from V and 8 bases from J, with 17 bases in between. The DNA of the CDR3 is TGTGCCAGCAGTGAGACAGGTCTGCCCGAGTATTCACCCCTCCACTTT. Translating it yields CASSETGLPEYSPLHF.

This clone was observed once. The genes are TRBV5-1 and TRBJ1-1; TRBD1 agrees at 9 bases. J lost 5 bases, V lost 2 bases, and 7 bases had no gene match. From germline, CDR1 is SGHRS and CDR2 YFSETQ. The CDR3 contains 15 residues. CDR3 sequence (DNA): TGCGCCAGCAGCTTAGGGGGGACAGGGATAACTGAAGCTTTCTTT. It yields the protein CASSLGGTGITEAFF.

The table lists this clone with a count of one. The chain recombines TRBV18 with TRBJ2-5, with D possibly TRBD1 on 6 matching bases. The germline V gene encodes CDR1 KGHSH and CDR2 LQKENI. V was trimmed by 4 bases and J by 3 bases, leaving 6 bases between them. The CDR3 spans 12 residues. The CDR3 nucleotides are TGTGCCAGCTCACGACAGGAAGAGACCCAGTACTTC. Amino acid sequence: CASSRQEETQYF.

The DNA of the CDR3 is TGCACCAGCAGCCAAGATTTTAGGATTACAGGTCGCTCCGCTCTTTGGGTGTTCTTC. It yields the protein CTSSQDFRITGRSALWVFF. The rearrangement joins TRBV1 to TRBJ2-1; TRBD1 is the table's D call, not checked against the DNA. TRBV1 is listed as a pseudogene. CDR3 size: 19 residues.

This rearrangement joins TRBV30 to TRBJ1-1; TRBD1 is a possible D gene (5 bases). The CDR3 consists of 12 residues. CDR1 GTSNPN and CDR2 SVGIG come from the germline V gene (reference sequence). The V end was cut by 1 base, the J end by 8 bases, with 11 bases between. The CDR3 sequence is CAWSGGGWEAFF. In nucleotides, the CDR3 is TGTGCCTGGAGTGGGGGGGGTTGGGAAGCTTTCTTT.

The chain links TRBV5-6 to TRBJ1-2; no reliable D call. Germline V gene data show CDR1 as SGHDT and CDR2 as YYEEEE. V lost 6 bases and J lost 10, with 16 bases in between. The CDR3 covers 12 residues. CDR3 protein: CASTSGIVDYTF. DNA of the CDR3: TGTGCCAGCACCTCGGGAATTGTGGACTACACCTTC.

This chain uses TRBV4-1 with TRBJ1-1; D is ambiguous. Between the trimmed V and J ends, which lost 4 bases and 0 bases, there was a span of 6 bases. CDR1 is MGHRA, CDR2 YSYEKL, per germline. CDR3 length equals 13 residues. The CDR3 is CASSRGVNTEAFF. In DNA form, the CDR3 reads TGCGCCAGCAGCCGAGGAGTGAACACTGAAGCTTTCTTT.

The chain joins TRBV6-6 to TRBJ2-1; tentative D call: TRBD2 (5 bases). Germline CDR1 is MNHNY and CDR2 is SVGAGI (reference sequence). This CDR3 is built from 14 residues. V lost 0 bases to trimming and J lost 8 bases, with 11 bases between them. The CDR3 here is CASSYSEGTDEQFF. DNA for the CDR3: TGTGCCAGCAGTTACTCAGAGGGCACGGATGAGCAGTTCTTC.

The V gene is TRBV30, the J gene TRBJ2-1; D is unclear. V shed 0 bases and J shed 6 bases, with 9 bases lying between them. The germline CDR1 and CDR2 sequences are GTSNPN and SVGIG (reference sequence). The CDR3 sequence is 13 residues long. The CDR3 region has the DNA TGTGCCTGGAGTGTGAGCCCCCGCAATGAGCAGTTCTTC. It encodes CAWSVSPRNEQFF.